These T cell receptor beta chains were read from a single sample in a study of shared clonotypes between healthy human individuals. The table came from immunoSEQ multiplex PCR; TCRdb's copy has only in-frame clones and leaves some out. This sample has 100,000 or so clones, with around 43% found just once. Sequences were obtained from PBMCs. These receptors all come from a woman aged 40 to 50 in good health. Some clones in this sample may be carry-over from other donors' samples. The CDR3 runs from the conserved cysteine through the conserved F or W. Fields, in order: J gene, D gene, clone size, V gene, CDR3 protein, CDR3 DNA. D genes are given only for firm matches. The size entry is marked missing in some rows and otherwise reads once, few, many or a size class.

J gene: TRBJ2-5
D gene: TRBD2
clone size: many
V gene: TRBV4-2
CDR3 protein: CASSPKREGQETQYF
CDR3 DNA: TGTGCCAGCAGCCCCAAGCGGGAGGGCCAAGAGACCCAGTACTTC

J gene: TRBJ2-7
D gene: -
clone size: many
V gene: TRBV5-5
CDR3 protein: CASSLEGGSPIGQYF
CDR3 DNA: TGTGCCAGCAGCTTGGAGGGGGGCTCCCCAATTGGGCAGTACTTC

J gene: TRBJ1-2
D gene: -
clone size: -
V gene: TRBV5-6
CDR3 protein: CASSLSGTDYGYTF
CDR3 DNA: TGTGCCAGCAGCCTCAGCGGGACGGATTATGGCTACACCTTC

J gene: TRBJ2-5
D gene: TRBD2
clone size: -
V gene: TRBV6-4
CDR3 protein: CASSDSGGEQTQYF
CDR3 DNA: TGTGCCAGCAGTGACTCGGGGGGGGAACAGACCCAGTACTTC

J gene: TRBJ1-2
D gene: -
clone size: -
V gene: TRBV6-5
CDR3 protein: CATSTGQNYGYTF
CDR3 DNA: TGTGCCACCTCGACAGGACAAAACTATGGCTACACCTTC

J gene: TRBJ2-1
D gene: TRBD1
clone size: many
V gene: TRBV16
CDR3 protein: CASSHPPDRREFF
CDR3 DNA: TGTGCCAGCAGCCACCCCCCGGACAGGCGGGAGTTCTTC

J gene: TRBJ1-5
D gene: -
clone size: -
V gene: TRBV4-2
CDR3 protein: CASSQERDQPQHF
CDR3 DNA: TGTGCCAGCAGCCAAGAGAGGGATCAGCCCCAGCATTTT

J gene: TRBJ2-3
D gene: TRBD2
clone size: few
V gene: TRBV7-8
CDR3 protein: CASSGPSGSRNTQYF
CDR3 DNA: TGTGCCAGCAGCGGTCCTAGCGGGAGCAGGAATACGCAGTATTTT

J gene: TRBJ2-4
D gene: TRBD2
clone size: -
V gene: TRBV5-4
CDR3 protein: CASSPSGRATKNIQYF
CDR3 DNA: TGTGCCAGCAGCCCAAGCGGGAGGGCGACCAAAAACATTCAGTACTTC

J gene: TRBJ2-4
D gene: -
clone size: few
V gene: TRBV5-4
CDR3 protein: CASSTREKGLNIQYF
CDR3 DNA: TGTGCCAGCAGTACGAGGGAGAAGGGATTAAACATTCAGTACTTC

J gene: TRBJ2-7
D gene: -
clone size: many
V gene: TRBV7-2
CDR3 protein: CASSLRGSYEQYF
CDR3 DNA: TGTGCCAGCAGCCTCCGGGGCTCCTACGAGCAGTACTTC

J gene: TRBJ2-2
D gene: -
clone size: -
V gene: TRBV29-1
CDR3 protein: CSVVEVRNTGELFF
CDR3 DNA: TGCAGCGTTGTAGAGGTAAGGAACACCGGGGAGCTGTTTTTT

J gene: TRBJ2-7
D gene: -
clone size: few
V gene: TRBV28
CDR3 protein: CASSSLTGAAYEQYF
CDR3 DNA: TGTGCCAGCAGTTCCTTGACGGGGGCGGCCTACGAGCAGTACTTC

J gene: TRBJ2-3
D gene: -
clone size: many
V gene: TRBV30
CDR3 protein: CAWSRDTQYF
CDR3 DNA: TGTGCCTGGAGTAGAGATACGCAGTATTTT

J gene: TRBJ1-5
D gene: -
clone size: -
V gene: TRBV19
CDR3 protein: CASKRWGQGFNQPQHF
CDR3 DNA: TGTGCCAGTAAAAGATGGGGGCAGGGCTTTAATCAGCCCCAGCATTTT

J gene: TRBJ2-7
D gene: TRBD2
clone size: -
V gene: TRBV5-5
CDR3 protein: CASSQGLAGRNEQYF
CDR3 DNA: TGTGCCAGCAGCCAGGGACTAGCGGGAAGGAACGAGCAGTACTTC

J gene: TRBJ1-2
D gene: -
clone size: -
V gene: TRBV4-3
CDR3 protein: CASSQVTGAYGYTF
CDR3 DNA: TGCGCCAGCAGCCAAGTGACAGGTGCCTATGGCTACACCTTC

J gene: TRBJ2-5
D gene: TRBD1
clone size: -
V gene: TRBV7-1
CDR3 protein: CASSLGGTGQETQYF
CDR3 DNA: TGTGCCAGCAGCTTAGGGGGGACAGGGCAAGAGACCCAGTACTTC

J gene: TRBJ2-7
D gene: -
clone size: few
V gene: TRBV5-1
CDR3 protein: CASSWDRGDEQYF
CDR3 DNA: TGCGCCAGCAGCTGGGACCGAGGGGACGAGCAGTACTTC

J gene: TRBJ1-1
D gene: TRBD1
clone size: few
V gene: TRBV30
CDR3 protein: CAWSAGTEALF
CDR3 DNA: TGTGCCTGGAGCGCGGGGACAGAAGCTCTCTTT

J gene: TRBJ2-7
D gene: -
clone size: once
V gene: TRBV7-2
CDR3 protein: CASSLASWSYEQYF
CDR3 DNA: TGTGCCAGCAGCTTAGCTAGTTGGTCCTACGAGCAGTACTTC

J gene: TRBJ1-5
D gene: TRBD1
clone size: many
V gene: TRBV9
CDR3 protein: CASSVVGQGGQPQHF
CDR3 DNA: TGTGCCAGCAGCGTAGTCGGACAGGGCGGACAGCCCCAGCATTTT

J gene: TRBJ2-7
D gene: TRBD2
clone size: -
V gene: TRBV5-4
CDR3 protein: CASSLGTSYSYEQYF
CDR3 DNA: TGTGCCAGCAGCTTAGGGACTAGCTACTCCTACGAGCAGTACTTC

J gene: TRBJ2-7
D gene: -
clone size: few
V gene: TRBV14
CDR3 protein: CASSQGRAPTYEQYF
CDR3 DNA: TGTGCCAGCAGCCAAGGCAGAGCCCCCACCTACGAGCAGTACTTC

J gene: TRBJ2-7
D gene: -
clone size: -
V gene: TRBV7-2
CDR3 protein: CASSLTRGSVNEQYF
CDR3 DNA: TGTGCCAGCAGCTTAACTCGGGGGAGTGTAAACGAGCAGTACTTC

J gene: TRBJ1-2
D gene: -
clone size: -
V gene: TRBV9
CDR3 protein: CASSVGQGIYGYTF
CDR3 DNA: TGTGCCAGCAGCGTAGGTCAGGGGATTTATGGCTACACCTTC

J gene: TRBJ2-7
D gene: -
clone size: -
V gene: TRBV30
CDR3 protein: CAWSPTGDEQYF
CDR3 DNA: TGTGCCTGGAGTCCGACAGGAGACGAGCAGTACTTC

J gene: TRBJ2-7
D gene: -
clone size: many
V gene: TRBV28
CDR3 protein: CASKRYHPQYEQYF
CDR3 DNA: TGTGCCAGCAAACGTTATCACCCCCAATACGAGCAGTACTTC

J gene: TRBJ2-5
D gene: -
clone size: many
V gene: TRBV5-6
CDR3 protein: CASSLGRGSSYETQYF
CDR3 DNA: TGTGCCAGCAGCTTGGGCAGGGGCTCTTCCTACGAGACCCAGTACTTC

J gene: TRBJ1-5
D gene: -
clone size: few
V gene: TRBV6-1
CDR3 protein: CASWSGRGNQPQHF
CDR3 DNA: TGTGCCAGCTGGTCGGGCAGGGGCAATCAGCCCCAGCATTTT

J gene: TRBJ1-1
D gene: TRBD1
clone size: -
V gene: TRBV18
CDR3 protein: CASSPLTGRNTEAFF
CDR3 DNA: TGTGCCAGCTCACCCTTGACAGGGCGGAACACTGAAGCTTTCTTT

J gene: TRBJ2-7
D gene: TRBD1
clone size: -
V gene: TRBV7-2
CDR3 protein: CASSLGGGQGYEQYF
CDR3 DNA: TGTGCCAGCAGCTTAGGTGGCGGACAGGGCTACGAGCAGTACTTC

J gene: TRBJ2-7
D gene: TRBD2
clone size: -
V gene: TRBV28
CDR3 protein: CASSLTSGRAGEQYF
CDR3 DNA: TGTGCCAGCAGTTTAACTAGCGGGAGGGCCGGCGAGCAGTACTTC

J gene: TRBJ2-7
D gene: -
clone size: -
V gene: TRBV28
CDR3 protein: CASSMDSYEQYF
CDR3 DNA: TGTGCCAGCAGCATGGACAGCTACGAGCAGTACTTC

J gene: TRBJ2-6
D gene: -
clone size: -
V gene: TRBV7-9
CDR3 protein: CASSSRGSGANVLTF
CDR3 DNA: TGTGCCAGCAGCTCGAGGGGCTCTGGGGCCAACGTCCTGACTTTC

J gene: TRBJ2-2
D gene: TRBD1
clone size: -
V gene: TRBV5-1
CDR3 protein: CASSLGDSGTGELFF
CDR3 DNA: TGCGCCAGCAGCTTGGGGGACAGTGGAACCGGGGAGCTGTTTTTT

J gene: TRBJ2-7
D gene: TRBD1
clone size: -
V gene: TRBV7-2
CDR3 protein: CASSLRTGDGEQYF
CDR3 DNA: TGTGCCAGCAGCCTCAGGACAGGGGACGGCGAGCAGTACTTC

J gene: TRBJ1-2
D gene: -
clone size: many
V gene: TRBV30
CDR3 protein: CAWSAQGRVGYTF
CDR3 DNA: TGTGCCTGGAGCGCACAGGGAAGAGTTGGCTACACCTTC

J gene: TRBJ2-3
D gene: -
clone size: once
V gene: TRBV6-5
CDR3 protein: CASSYPGIDTQYF
CDR3 DNA: TGTGCCAGCAGTTACCCAGGGATAGATACGCAGTATTTT

J gene: TRBJ2-1
D gene: -
clone size: many
V gene: TRBV5-4
CDR3 protein: CASRPQDGEQFF
CDR3 DNA: TGTGCCAGCAGGCCCCAGGATGGGGAGCAGTTCTTC

J gene: TRBJ1-2
D gene: -
clone size: few
V gene: TRBV28
CDR3 protein: CASSPDRPYGYTF
CDR3 DNA: TGTGCCAGCAGTCCCGACCGACCGTATGGCTACACCTTC

J gene: TRBJ1-2
D gene: -
clone size: few
V gene: TRBV2
CDR3 protein: CASVDGTTLYGYTF
CDR3 DNA: TGTGCCAGCGTCGACGGAACCACTTTGTATGGCTACACCTTC

J gene: TRBJ1-5
D gene: -
clone size: -
V gene: TRBV15
CDR3 protein: CATSIQGYSQPQHF
CDR3 DNA: TGTGCCACCAGCATCCAGGGATATTCTCAGCCCCAGCATTTT

J gene: TRBJ2-7
D gene: -
clone size: many
V gene: TRBV18
CDR3 protein: CASSPNTGYEQYF
CDR3 DNA: TGTGCCAGCTCACCAAACACAGGCTACGAGCAGTACTTC

J gene: TRBJ2-2
D gene: -
clone size: few
V gene: TRBV30
CDR3 protein: CAWRRRGTGELFF
CDR3 DNA: TGTGCCTGGAGGCGTAGGGGCACCGGGGAGCTGTTTTTT

J gene: TRBJ2-7
D gene: TRBD2
clone size: -
V gene: TRBV5-4
CDR3 protein: CASSRGGIDNEQYF
CDR3 DNA: TGTGCCAGCAGTCGGGGGGGTATCGATAACGAGCAGTACTTC

J gene: TRBJ2-7
D gene: -
clone size: -
V gene: TRBV2
CDR3 protein: CASSDHFVEQYF
CDR3 DNA: TGTGCCAGCAGTGATCACTTCGTAGAGCAGTACTTC

J gene: TRBJ1-1
D gene: -
clone size: few
V gene: TRBV5-1
CDR3 protein: CASSSAVNTEAFF
CDR3 DNA: TGCGCCAGCAGCTCCGCCGTGAACACTGAAGCTTTCTTT

J gene: TRBJ2-3
D gene: TRBD2
clone size: -
V gene: TRBV11-3
CDR3 protein: CASSSGLAGSTDTQYF
CDR3 DNA: TGTGCCAGCAGCTCTGGCTTAGCGGGAAGCACAGATACGCAGTATTTT

J gene: TRBJ2-1
D gene: TRBD1
clone size: few
V gene: TRBV28
CDR3 protein: CASKRQGAYVNEQFF
CDR3 DNA: TGTGCCAGCAAAAGACAGGGGGCGTATGTCAATGAGCAGTTCTTC

J gene: TRBJ1-2
D gene: -
clone size: -
V gene: TRBV18
CDR3 protein: CASSPATTYGYTF
CDR3 DNA: TGTGCCAGCTCACCGGCGACAACCTATGGCTACACCTTC

J gene: TRBJ2-7
D gene: TRBD2
clone size: few
V gene: TRBV19
CDR3 protein: CASSIASGNPYEQYF
CDR3 DNA: TGTGCCAGTAGTATCGCTAGCGGGAACCCCTACGAGCAGTACTTC

J gene: TRBJ2-1
D gene: -
clone size: many
V gene: TRBV6-1
CDR3 protein: CASSEALFGGWEQFF
CDR3 DNA: TGTGCCAGCAGTGAAGCGCTTTTTGGGGGATGGGAGCAGTTCTTC

J gene: TRBJ2-7
D gene: -
clone size: -
V gene: TRBV11-2
CDR3 protein: CASSLVPGADLQQYF
CDR3 DNA: TGTGCCAGCAGCTTAGTCCCCGGAGCGGACCTGCAGCAGTACTTC